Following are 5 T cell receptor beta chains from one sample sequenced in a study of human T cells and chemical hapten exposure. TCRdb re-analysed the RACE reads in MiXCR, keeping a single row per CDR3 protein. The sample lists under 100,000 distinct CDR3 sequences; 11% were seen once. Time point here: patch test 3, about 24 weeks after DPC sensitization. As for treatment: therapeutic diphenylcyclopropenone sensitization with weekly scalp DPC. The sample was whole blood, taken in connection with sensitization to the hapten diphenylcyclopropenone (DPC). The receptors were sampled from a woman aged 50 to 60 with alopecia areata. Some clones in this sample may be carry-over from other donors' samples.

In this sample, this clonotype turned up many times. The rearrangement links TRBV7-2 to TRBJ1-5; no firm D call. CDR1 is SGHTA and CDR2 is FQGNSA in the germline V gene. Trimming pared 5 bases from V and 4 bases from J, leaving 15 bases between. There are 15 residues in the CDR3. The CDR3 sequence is CASSRRGRVNQPQHF. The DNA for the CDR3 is TGTGCCAGCAGCCGCCGCGGCCGGGTTAATCAGCCCCAGCATTTT.

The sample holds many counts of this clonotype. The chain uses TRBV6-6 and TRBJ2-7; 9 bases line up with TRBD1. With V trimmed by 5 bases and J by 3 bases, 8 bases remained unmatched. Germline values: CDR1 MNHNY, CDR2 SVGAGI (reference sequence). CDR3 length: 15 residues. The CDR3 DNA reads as TGTGCCAGCAGTGCGGGGACAGGGCCCTACTACGAGCAGTACTTC. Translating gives CASSAGTGPYYEQYF.

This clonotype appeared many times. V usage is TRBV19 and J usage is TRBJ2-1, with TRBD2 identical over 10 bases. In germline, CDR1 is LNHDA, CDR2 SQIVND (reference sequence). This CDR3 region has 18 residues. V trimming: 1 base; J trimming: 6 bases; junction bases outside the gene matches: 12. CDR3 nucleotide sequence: TGTGCCAGTAGTATAGCAATTAGCGGGAGGTCCCTCGCCAATGAGCAGTTCTTC. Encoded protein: CASSIAISGRSLANEQFF. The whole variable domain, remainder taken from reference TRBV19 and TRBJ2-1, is DGGITQSPKYLFRKEGQNVTLSCEQNLNHDAMYWYRQDPGQGLRLIYYSQIVNDFQKGDIAEGYSVSREKKESFPLTVTSAQKNPTAFYLCASSIAISGRSLANEQFFGPGTRLTVL.

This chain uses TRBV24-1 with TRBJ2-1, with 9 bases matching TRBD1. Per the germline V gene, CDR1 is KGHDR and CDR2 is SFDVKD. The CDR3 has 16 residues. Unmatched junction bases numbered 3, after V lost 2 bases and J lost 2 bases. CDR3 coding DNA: TGTGCCACCAGTGATTCCGGGACAGGGACCTACAATGAGCAGTTCTTC. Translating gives CATSDSGTGTYNEQFF.

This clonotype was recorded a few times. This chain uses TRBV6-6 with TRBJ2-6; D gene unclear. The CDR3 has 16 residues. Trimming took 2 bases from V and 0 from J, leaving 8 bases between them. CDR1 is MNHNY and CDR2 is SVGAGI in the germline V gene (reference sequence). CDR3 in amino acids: CASSYRASSGANVLTF. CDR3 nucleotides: TGTGCCAGCAGTTACAGAGCCTCCTCTGGGGCCAACGTCCTGACTTTC.